These 7 T cell receptor beta chains came from one sample sequenced in a study of neurological immune-mediated disorders. TCRdb re-called the 5' RACE reads with MiXCR, one entry per CDR3 protein. The data hold 70,000 to 95,000 distinct CDR3 sequences, with roughly an eighth observed a single time. Time point described: longitudinal time-point 2. The sequencing input was PBMCs. The receptor set was obtained from a female donor with HTLV-1-associated myelopathy (HAM/TSP).

This clonotype was recorded at least ten times. The genes are TRBV21-1 and TRBJ1-2. TRBV21-1 has pseudogene status. The CDR3 is 17 amino acids. CDR3 loop: CASSKNSLAGPSYGYTF. The CDR3 DNA follows: TGTGCCAGCAGCAAAAATTCCCTGGCAGGCCCCTCCTATGGCTACACCTTC.

This clonotype was detected many times. V usage is TRBV20-1 and J usage is TRBJ2-1; 9 positions agree with TRBD2. V lost 6 bases, J lost 2 bases, and 8 bases stayed unmatched. The CDR3 spans 15 residues. CDR1 DFQATT and CDR2 SNEGSKA come from the germline V gene (reference sequence). CDR3 sequence reads: CSAPGAGGAYNEQFF. The CDR3 region has the DNA TGCAGTGCCCCTGGGGCGGGGGGGGCCTACAATGAGCAGTTCTTC.

This clonotype was observed at least ten times. V usage is TRBV2 and J usage is TRBJ1-5; D is uncertain. The germline V gene has CDR1 SNHLY and CDR2 FYNNEI. There are 15 residues in the CDR3. V lost 7 bases and J lost 4, with 17 bases in between. The chain's CDR3 is CASNPDGLQNQPQHF. The CDR3 coding sequence is TGTGCCAGCAATCCCGACGGTCTTCAGAATCAGCCCCAGCATTTT.

The table lists this clonotype with many counts. V usage is TRBV28 and J usage is TRBJ1-2, with 10 bases lining up with TRBD1. Germline V CDR1 and CDR2: MDHEN, SYDVKM. The CDR3 is 16 amino acids. V lost 5 bases to trimming and J lost 8 bases; unmatched junction nucleotides: 14. In nucleotides, the CDR3 is TGTGCCAGCAGTGCCCCGAATCCTAGGGACAGGGGAGGCTACACCTTC. Amino acid sequence: CASSAPNPRDRGGYTF.

The chain recombines TRBV5-1 with TRBJ2-1; 12 positions agree with TRBD2. V trimming: 3 bases; J trimming: 8 bases; junction bases outside the gene matches: 9. CDR1 SGHRS and CDR2 YFSETQ come from the germline V gene. CDR3 length: 16 amino acids. In DNA form, the CDR3 reads TGCGCCAGCAGCTGGAGACTAGCGGGGGCCCAGGATGAGCAGTTCTTC. Amino acid sequence: CASSWRLAGAQDEQFF.

Points on this clonotype: Being one base from a much bigger clone, this may be a read error. This sequence joins TRBV29-1 and TRBJ2-7, with D tentatively TRBD2 (5 bases). The CDR3 totals 13 residues. From germline, CDR1 is SQVTM and CDR2 ANQGSEA. The germline V and J ends were trimmed by 4 bases and 2 bases, with 12 bases remaining between them. CDR3 protein: CSVGGKGTYEQYF. As DNA, the CDR3 is TGCAGCGTTGGAGGGAAAGGGACCTACGAGCAGTACTTC.

This clonotype has at least ten counts. The CDR3 loop reads CATSDSRSGATEAFF. CDR3 bases: TGTGCCACCAGTGATTCGCGATCCGGGGCGACTGAAGCTTTCTTT. The rearrangement uses TRBV24-1 and TRBJ1-1, with a weak D call TRBD1 (5 bases). Per germline, CDR1 KGHDR and CDR2 SFDVKD. Between the trimmed V and J ends, which lost 2 bases and 5 bases, there was a span of 14 bases. CDR3 length equals 15 residues.